These 9 T cell receptor beta chains were sequenced from one sample in a study of T-cell reconstitution after alpha-beta-depleted transplantation in children. TCRbeta library preparation incorporated unique molecular identifiers. A single record per CDR3 protein comes from TCRdb applying MiXCR to the PCR reads. The table shows around 450,000 distinct CDR3 sequences, with 10% to 13% occurring only once. The material was PBMCs, obtained before TCRalphabeta/CD19-depleted stem cell transplant. The origin of the receptors is a child aged 2-15 years with inherited bone marrow failure, due to receive a stem cell transplant.

This clonotype was picked up many times. The J gene is TRBJ2-2, the V gene TRBV4-3; D uncertain. Germline loops: CDR1 LGHNA, CDR2 YSLEER. The V gene lost 0 bases and the J gene lost 2 bases, with 10 bases spanning the gap. This CDR3 is built from 16 residues. DNA for the CDR3: TGCGCCAGCAGCCAAGATAGACCTATAAACACCGGGGAGCTGTTTTTT. It is translated as CASSQDRPINTGELFF.

Many counts were recorded for this clonotype. The rearrangement uses TRBV12-3 or TRBV12-4 and TRBJ2-5; a possible D gene is TRBD1 (5 bases). V was clipped by 3 bases and J by 12 bases, with 11 bases between them. This CDR3 region has 11 residues. The CDR3 coding sequence is TGTGCCAGCAGTTTCAAGGACACAAAGTACTTC. Its translation is CASSFKDTKYF.

This clonotype was observed many times. The CDR3 bases are TGTGCCAGCAGTACCCCCCCCGGGACAGTCGCCTACGAGCAGTACTTC. It codes for CASSTPPGTVAYEQYF. V is TRBV12-3 or TRBV12-4 and J is TRBJ2-7, with TRBD1 identical over 7 bases. This CDR3 has 16 residues. The ends lost 5 bases at V and 2 bases at J; junction bases unmatched: 12.

This clonotype was seen ten or more times. This rearrangement joins TRBV28 to TRBJ1-5, with D maybe TRBD1 (5 bases). The CDR3 spans 14 residues. The germline CDR1 and CDR2 sequences are MDHEN and SYDVKM. Trimming cost V 6 bases and J 11 bases, with 20 bases left between them. CDR3 nucleotides: TGTGCCAGCAGCGGGGGGACCGAACAGTGGGCCCAGCATTTT. Its protein product is CASSGGTEQWAQHF.

The table lists this clonotype with many counts. The V and J genes are TRBV6-1 and TRBJ2-2; D perhaps matches TRBD1 (6 bases). Trimming took 6 bases from V and 0 from J, leaving 8 bases between them. Germline CDR1 is MNHNS and CDR2 is SASEGT. The CDR3 contains 14 residues. CDR3 sequence: CASRRQANTGELFF. The CDR3 DNA reads as TGTGCCAGCAGACGACAGGCGAACACCGGGGAGCTGTTTTTT.

This clonotype appeared many times. The V and J genes are TRBV28 and TRBJ2-3, with D possibly being TRBD1 or TRBD2 (5 bases each). The CDR3 spans 17 residues. Germline loops: CDR1 MDHEN, CDR2 SYDVKM. V lost 3 bases to trimming and J lost 3 bases, with 19 bases between them. CDR3 sequence (DNA): TGTGCCAGCAGTTTGTCCGGGACCCTTGATCCTACAGATACGCAGTATTTT. Translated: CASSLSGTLDPTDTQYF.

In this sample, this clonotype turned up many times. The genes are TRBV7-9 and TRBJ2-1, with TRBD2 matching over 7 bases. There are 15 residues in the CDR3. The V gene's germline CDR1 is SEHNR and CDR2 FQNEAQ (reference sequence). After removal of 0 bases from V and 7 bases from J, the junction contained 6 bases not matched to a gene. The CDR3 reads CASSLAAGAGNEQFF. CDR3 DNA sequence: TGTGCCAGCAGCTTAGCTGCGGGAGCTGGAAATGAGCAGTTCTTC.

This clonotype was seen ten or more times. V gene TRBV19 combines with J gene TRBJ2-7; D could derive from TRBD1 or TRBD2 (5 bases each). Between the trimmed V and J ends, which lost 4 bases and 6 bases, there was a span of 19 bases. This CDR3 is built from 15 residues. Germline CDR1 and CDR2: LNHDA and SQIVND (reference sequence). The CDR3 spells CASSTWDRVSGEQYF. The CDR3 DNA reads TGTGCCAGTAGTACCTGGGACCGGGTTTCCGGCGAGCAGTACTTC.

The chain links TRBV6-5 to TRBJ2-5, with 8 bases that match TRBD1. The trim removed 4 bases at V and 1 base at J, leaving 2 bases unmatched. The CDR3 is 14 residues long. Germline assignment: CDR1 MNHEY and CDR2 SVGAGI. The CDR3 sequence is CASSWTGTQETQYF. DNA of the CDR3: TGTGCCAGCAGTTGGACAGGGACCCAAGAGACCCAGTACTTC.